The present T cell receptor beta chain was sequenced within a study of T cell repertoires in cytomegalovirus infection. Study at large: Indications came from public TCR beta signatures; they pointed to CMV infection and to a matching HLA type. Broader study findings: The study found HLA-C-restricted CMV-specific TCR beta clonotypes dominating the ex vivo response. The cumulative frequency of public TCR beta families distinguished individuals who carried CMV together with the relevant HLA.

With regard to this clonotype: Its cognate antigen is unknown.

A single record per CDR3 protein comes from TCRdb applying MiXCR to the reads. This table holds some 180,000 distinct CDR3 sequences, about 18% found once. Germline V gives CDR1 MNHEY, CDR2 SVGEGT. The CDR3 is 14 residues long. The V and J ends lost 4 bases and 6 bases, in that order; junction bases with no gene match: 5. The genes are TRBV6-2 or TRBV6-3 and TRBJ2-5, with 10 bases fitting TRBD1. This TCR was recovered from a human donor in good health (CMV status not recorded). Some clones in this sample may be carry-over from other donors' samples. Sequencing was carried out using CD8+ T cells from PBMCs. Here the CDR3 DNA reads TGTGCCAGCAGTTCCTGGACAGGGGGGAAGACCCAGTACTTC. It codes for CASSSWTGGKTQYF.